One sample yielded the 23 T cell receptor beta chains listed below, sequenced in a study of tumor and adjacent non-tumor tissue in lung cancer. No cell sorting was done before RNA was extracted from the tissue. Three rounds of nested PCR, following a modified ARM-PCR protocol, produced the TCRbeta library. TCRdb used MiXCR to reprocess the multiplex PCR reads, holding one entry per CDR3 protein. In the table there are about 81,000 distinct CDR3 sequences, about two thirds of which are singletons. Sequencing input: lung tumor tissue. The receptor source for this set is a woman between 40 and 50 years old with non-small cell lung cancer.

About this clonotype: The junction departs from germline at one end; a sequencing error may be responsible. The rearrangement links TRBV11-2 to TRBJ2-3; no firm D call. CDR1 and CDR2 from the germline V gene are SGHAT and FQNNGV. CDR3 length: 14 residues. The DNA of the CDR3 is TGTGACAGCAGCTTATTTGCTTGCATAGATACGCAGTATTTT. Its protein is CDSSLFACIDTQYF.

To note about this clonotype: No conserved phenylalanine or tryptophan ends this CDR3, so it is likely a read error. Because the CDR3's place on the DNA is in doubt, the DNA is left out and the CDR3 is given as listed by TCRdb. The chain couples TRBV4-1 to TRBJ2-7; TRBD2 is the table's D call, not checked against the DNA. Germline lookup yields CDR1 MGHRA and CDR2 YSYEKL. Termini included, the CDR3 measures 14 amino acids. The CDR3 here is CASNQGDSAYEHYL.

Comments on this clonotype: Because the CDR3 is missing its conserved closing phenylalanine or tryptophan, this is likely a read error. The CDR3 nucleotides are TGCAGTGTCCAACTCACAGGGGTGACCTACGTGCAGTACTCC. Translating gives CSVQLTGVTYVQYS. This chain links TRBV29-1 with TRBJ2-7; 7 positions match TRBD1. The V gene's germline CDR1 is SQVTM and CDR2 ANQGSEA. The CDR3 sequence is 14 residues long.

Turning to this clonotype: Sequence at one end of the junction differs from germline and may be a read error. The chain has TRBV4-2 and TRBJ2-2; D gene ambiguous. CDR3 size: 13 residues. Looked up from germline, CDR1 is LGHNA and CDR2 is YNFKEQ. CDR3 in DNA: TGTGGCAGCAGCCAAGAGCTTACCGGGGAGCTGTTTTTT. It translates to CGSSQELTGELFF.

A remark on this clonotype: Mismatch with germline at one junction end may stem from a read error. V and J are TRBV11-2 and TRBJ2-1; 10 nucleotides match TRBD2. The CDR3 has 16 residues. Germline V gene data show CDR1 as SGHAT and CDR2 as FQNNGV. The CDR3 here is CISSLGPLAGRNGQFF. The CDR3 nucleotides are TGTATCAGCAGCTTAGGGCCACTAGCGGGGCGCAATGGGCAGTTCTTC.

This clonotype was seen just once. A read error may produce the germline difference seen at one junction end. The CDR3 DNA is TGTGCCAGCAGCTTCACCTTCGGGGGCGCCCTTAATACACCCCCCAACTTT. This sequence encodes CASSFTFGGALNTPPNF. The V gene is TRBV11-2, the J gene TRBJ1-6; the D gene is possibly TRBD1 (6 bases). This CDR3 has 17 amino acids. The germline CDR1 and CDR2 sequences are SGHAT and FQNNGV.

This clonotype was counted at least ten times. The rearrangement links TRBV7-9 to TRBJ1-1; D is perhaps TRBD1 (6 bases). The germline CDR1 and CDR2 sequences are SEHNR and FQNEAQ (reference sequence). The germline V and J ends were trimmed by 2 bases and 4 bases, with 14 bases remaining between them. The CDR3 has 15 residues. The chain's CDR3 is CASSLHGTGSTEAFF. CDR3 DNA sequence: TGTGCCAGCAGCTTACACGGCACAGGGAGCACTGAAGCTTTCTTT.

Comment on this clonotype: One junction end does not reproduce the germline sequence, and a read error may be involved. The V gene is TRBV10-2, the J gene TRBJ1-4; D remains unclear. Germline V CDR1 and CDR2: WSHSY, SAAADI. The CDR3 sequence is 16 residues long. The chain's CDR3 is CARSEGGSGTNEKLFF. CDR3 coding DNA: TGCGCCAGAAGTGAGGGCGGCAGTGGAACTAATGAAAAACTGTTTTTT.

This rearrangement joins TRBV21-1 to TRBJ2-2; TRBD1, the table's D call, was not compared with the DNA. TRBV21-1 is a recognized pseudogene. This CDR3 spans 16 amino acids. CDR3: CASSSGQGIYTRELFF. For the CDR3, the DNA is TGTGCCAGCAGTAGCGGACAGGGTATTTACACCAGGGAGCTGTTTTTT.

The DNA of the CDR3 is TGTGCCTGGACTGGGATAGACACCGGGGAGCTGTTTTTT. Translation: CAWTGIDTGELFF. The chain uses TRBV30 and TRBJ2-2; D ambiguous. Looked up from germline, CDR1 is GTSNPN and CDR2 is SVGIG (reference sequence). V shed 4 bases and J shed 3 bases, with 9 bases lying between them. The CDR3 runs to 13 residues.

This clonotype was seen more than once but under ten times. This may come from a read error, since a much larger clone is one base off. V usage is TRBV5-1 and J usage is TRBJ1-2; unclear D gene. CDR3 size: 14 residues. V gave up 0 bases and J gave up 7 bases, with 13 bases separating them. The germline gives CDR1 SGHRS, CDR2 YFSETQ. For the CDR3, the DNA is TGCGCCAGCAGCTTGGACACCGGCCCCTCTGGCTACACCTTC. Its protein product is CASSLDTGPSGYTF.

Worth noting for this clonotype: At one of its ends the junction is not consistent with the germline gene, which may arise from a read error. The chain uses TRBV6-5 and TRBJ2-1, with 8 nucleotides matching TRBD2. The CDR3 extends over 14 amino acids. CDR1 is MNHEY, CDR2 SVGAGI, per germline. The CDR3 region is CAGRSWTSRNEQFF. CDR3 coding DNA: TGTGCCGGCAGATCCTGGACTAGCCGCAATGAGCAGTTCTTC.

The chain carries TRBV6-2 or TRBV6-3 and TRBJ2-7; 8 nucleotides agree with TRBD1. The ends lost 7 bases at V and 5 bases at J; junction bases unmatched: 7. From germline, CDR1 is MNHEY and CDR2 SVGEGT. This CDR3 has 13 amino acids. CDR3 loop: CASIPDRDDEQYF. The CDR3 DNA follows: TGTGCCAGCATTCCGGACAGGGATGACGAGCAGTACTTC.

With regard to this clonotype: This may stem from a read error, because a much larger clone lies one nucleotide away. This sequence joins TRBV7-2 and TRBJ2-3, with 7 bases that match TRBD2. The CDR3 runs 14 residues. The germline V gene has CDR1 SGHTA and CDR2 FQGNSA. In DNA, the CDR3 is TGTGTCAGCAGGGCTAGCGGTTCGGTTAATACGCAGTATTTT. Its translation is CVSRASGSVNTQYF.

The CDR3 region has the DNA TGCAGCGCCATGATACAGGGGGGATCCACCGGGGAGCTGTTTTTT. Its translation is CSAMIQGGSTGELFF. The chain employs TRBV29-1 and TRBJ2-2, with 8 bases lining up with TRBD1. CDR3 length equals 15 residues. CDR1 is SQVTM and CDR2 is ANQGSEA in the germline V gene. After removal of 7 bases from V and 4 bases from J, the junction contained 11 bases not matched to a gene.

About this clonotype: A read error may account for a junction end that differs from germline. The J gene is TRBJ2-1, the V gene TRBV11-3; D is ambiguous. This CDR3 is 16 amino acids long. Germline assignment: CDR1 SGHNT and CDR2 YENEEA. The CDR3 protein is CPSSLGIIPLKNEQFF. CDR3 sequence (DNA): TGTCCCAGCAGCTTAGGAATCATACCGCTGAAGAATGAGCAGTTCTTC.

Worth noting for this clonotype: A much larger clone sits a single nucleotide away, making a read error possible. The DNA of the CDR3 is TGCGTCAGCAGCAGCGGGGCGTGGGACACTGAAGCTTTCTTT. Protein sequence: CVSSSGAWDTEAFF. The V gene is TRBV5-1, the J gene TRBJ1-1; D possibly corresponds to TRBD1 (5 bases). From germline, CDR1 is SGHRS and CDR2 YFSETQ. The CDR3 spans 14 residues.

This clonotype was counted ten times or more. This chain links TRBV28 with TRBJ1-5; TRBD1 matches at 8 bases. The trim removed 8 bases at V and 6 bases at J, leaving 9 bases unmatched. CDR1 and CDR2 (germline): MDHEN, SYDVKM. This CDR3 is built from 14 residues. CDR3 protein: CASALTGATQPQHF. The CDR3 DNA follows: TGTGCCAGCGCCCTGACAGGGGCCACTCAGCCCCAGCATTTT.

This chain links TRBV5-5 with TRBJ2-5, with D perhaps being TRBD1 or TRBD2 (6 bases each). Germline loops: CDR1 SGHKS, CDR2 YYEKEE (reference sequence). The ends were cut back, 5 bases at V and 2 bases at J, with 16 bases in the middle. This CDR3 comprises 15 residues. The chain's CDR3 is CASSWGDIRQETQYF. CDR3 DNA: TGTGCCAGCAGTTGGGGGGACATACGGCAAGAGACCCAGTACTTC.

Worth noting for this clonotype: At one boundary the junction diverges from the germline segment, which might be a read error. CDR3 protein: CSVSPGTYTYTQYF. CDR3 bases: TGCAGCGTTTCACCCGGGACTTACACATATACGCAGTATTTT. The chain recombines TRBV29-1 with TRBJ2-3, with D possibly TRBD2 on 6 matching bases. Germline assignment: CDR1 SQVTM and CDR2 ANQGSEA. The CDR3 sequence is 14 residues long.

This clonotype was counted only a few times. This could be a read error, since a much larger clone is one nucleotide away. The chain is built from TRBV20-1 and TRBJ2-7; D remains ambiguous. This CDR3 contains 12 residues. Deletions cut 5 bases from V and 4 bases from J, with 12 bases between. CDR1 and CDR2 (germline): DFQATT, SNEGSKA (reference sequence). The CDR3 coding sequence is TGCAGTGCTTGCCCGTCCCTTTACGAGCAGTACTTC. Translation: CSACPSLYEQYF.

Worth noting for this clonotype: Without the conserved terminal phenylalanine or tryptophan, this CDR3 likely stems from a read error. V is TRBV12-3 or TRBV12-4 and J is TRBJ1-1, with a possible D match to TRBD1 (5 bases). The CDR3 contains 13 residues. V gave up 5 bases and J gave up 8 bases, with 15 bases separating them. CDR3 residues: CASSPTRDGEAFL. As DNA, the CDR3 is TGTGCCAGCAGTCCAACACGGGACGGAGAAGCTTTCCTT.

This clonotype appeared a few times. A read error is likely, as this CDR3 ends without the conserved phenylalanine or tryptophan. V and J are TRBV11-2 and TRBJ2-6, with unresolved D. This CDR3 region has 14 residues. Looked up from germline, CDR1 is SGHAT and CDR2 is FQNNGV. The CDR3 reads CTSSQTAGANVLTS. In DNA form, the CDR3 reads TGTACCAGCAGCCAAACAGCTGGGGCCAACGTCCTGACTTCC.